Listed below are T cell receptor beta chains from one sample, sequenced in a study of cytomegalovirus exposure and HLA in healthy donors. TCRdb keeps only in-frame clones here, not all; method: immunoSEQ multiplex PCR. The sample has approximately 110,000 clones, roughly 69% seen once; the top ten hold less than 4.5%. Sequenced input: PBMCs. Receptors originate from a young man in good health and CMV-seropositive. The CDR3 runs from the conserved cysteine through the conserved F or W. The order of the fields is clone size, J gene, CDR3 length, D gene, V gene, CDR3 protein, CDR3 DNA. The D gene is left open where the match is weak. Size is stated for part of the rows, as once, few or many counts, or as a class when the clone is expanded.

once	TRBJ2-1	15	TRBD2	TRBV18	CASSLAGDIYNEQFF	TGTGCCAGCTCACTAGCGGGGGACATCTACAATGAGCAGTTCTTC
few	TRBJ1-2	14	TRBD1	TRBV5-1	CASSSLGQGQGYTF	TGCGCCAGCAGCAGCCTCGGACAGGGGCAAGGCTACACCTTC
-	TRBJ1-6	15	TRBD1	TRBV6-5	CASSYSGTGNSPLHF	TGTGCCAGCAGTTACTCAGGGACAGGGAATTCACCCCTCCACTTT
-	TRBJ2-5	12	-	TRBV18	CASSPQQKTQYF	TGTGCCAGCTCACCTCAACAGAAGACCCAGTACTTC
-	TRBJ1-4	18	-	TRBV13	CASSLAQWREETNEKLFF	TGTGCCAGCAGCTTAGCCCAGTGGAGGGAGGAAACTAATGAAAAACTGTTTTTT
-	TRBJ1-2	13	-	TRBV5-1	CASSSGELYGYTF	TGCGCCAGCAGTTCAGGGGAATTGTATGGCTACACCTTC
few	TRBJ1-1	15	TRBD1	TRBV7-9	CASREQTGVNTEAFF	TGTGCCAGCAGAGAACAGACAGGGGTGAACACTGAAGCTTTCTTT
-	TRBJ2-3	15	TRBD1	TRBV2	CASREDRISTDTQYF	TGTGCCAGCAGAGAGGACAGGATTAGCACAGATACGCAGTATTTT
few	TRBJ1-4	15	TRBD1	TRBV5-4	CASTPDRGTNEKLFF	TGTGCCAGCACGCCTGACAGGGGAACTAATGAAAAACTGTTTTTT
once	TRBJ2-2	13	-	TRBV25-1	CASNGGFHGELFF	TGTGCCAGCAACGGAGGGTTTCACGGGGAGCTGTTTTTT
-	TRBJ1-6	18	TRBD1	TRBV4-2	CASSQATLKGALGSPLHF	TGTGCCAGCAGCCAAGCCACCCTAAAGGGGGCTCTAGGATCACCCCTCCACTTT
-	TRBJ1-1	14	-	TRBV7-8	CASSLGQGRTEAFF	TGTGCCAGCAGCTTAGGTCAGGGCCGCACTGAAGCTTTCTTT
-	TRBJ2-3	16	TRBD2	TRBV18	CASSPTSGANTDTQYF	TGTGCCAGCTCACCTACCAGCGGGGCGAACACAGATACGCAGTATTTT
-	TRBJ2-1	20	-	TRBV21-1	CASSQSWQGAKKSSYNEQFF	TGTGCCAGCAGCCAGTCGTGGCAGGGGGCCAAGAAGAGCTCCTACAATGAGCAGTTCTTC
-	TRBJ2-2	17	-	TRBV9	CASSVAATGGRAGELFF	TGTGCCAGCAGCGTAGCCGCAACAGGGGGGAGGGCCGGGGAGCTGTTTTTT
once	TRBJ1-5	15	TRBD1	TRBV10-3	CAISEERGRGQPQHF	TGTGCCATCAGTGAGGAGAGGGGGCGCGGACAGCCCCAGCATTTT
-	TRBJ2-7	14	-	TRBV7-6	CASSLYWGAYEQYF	TGTGCCAGCAGCCTTTACTGGGGAGCGTACGAGCAGTACTTC
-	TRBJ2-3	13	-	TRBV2	CASSWTNQDTQYF	TGTGCCAGCAGTTGGACTAATCAAGATACGCAGTATTTT
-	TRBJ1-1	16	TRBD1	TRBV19	CASQKFRTGTNTEAFF	TGTGCCAGTCAAAAATTCCGGACAGGGACGAACACTGAAGCTTTCTTT
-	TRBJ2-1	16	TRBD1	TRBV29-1	CSVDSLNRGSYNEQFF	TGCAGCGTTGACAGCTTAAACAGGGGATCCTACAATGAGCAGTTCTTC
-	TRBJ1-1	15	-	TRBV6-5	CASNEIQGAWTEAFF	TGTGCCAGCAACGAAATACAGGGAGCGTGGACTGAAGCTTTCTTT
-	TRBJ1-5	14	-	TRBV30	CAWSVRTGDQPQHF	TGTGCCTGGAGTGTACGTACAGGAGATCAGCCCCAGCATTTT
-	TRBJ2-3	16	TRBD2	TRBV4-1	CASSQARAGGGDTQYF	TGCGCCAGCAGCCAAGCGAGAGCGGGGGGCGGGGATACGCAGTATTTT
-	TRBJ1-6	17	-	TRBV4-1	CASSQDTISSYNSPLHF	TGCGCCAGCAGCCAAGACACGATTAGCTCCTATAATTCACCCCTCCACTTT
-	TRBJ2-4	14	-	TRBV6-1	CASSPGTAKNIQYF	TGTGCCAGCAGCCCTGGCACGGCCAAAAACATTCAGTACTTC
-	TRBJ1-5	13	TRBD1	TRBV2	CASSNTGGGSQHF	TGTGCCAGCAGCAATACAGGGGGCGGGTCCCAGCATTTT
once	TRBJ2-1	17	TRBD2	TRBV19	CASSYGLAASSENEQFF	TGTGCCAGTAGTTACGGCCTAGCGGCCTCGTCTGAGAATGAGCAGTTCTTC
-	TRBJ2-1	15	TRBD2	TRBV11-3	CASSTGTSGGNEQFF	TGTGCCAGCAGCACGGGGACTAGCGGGGGAAATGAGCAGTTCTTC
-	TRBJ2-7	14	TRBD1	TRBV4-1	CASSRGQGAYEQYF	TGCGCCAGCAGCCGAGGACAGGGGGCCTACGAGCAGTACTTC
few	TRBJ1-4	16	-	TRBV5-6	CASSFGPVEGGEKLFF	TGTGCCAGCAGCTTCGGACCAGTCGAGGGTGGAGAAAAACTGTTTTTT
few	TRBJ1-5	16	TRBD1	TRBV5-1	CASSFTGGDSNQPQHF	TGCGCCAGCAGCTTTACAGGGGGGGATAGCAATCAGCCCCAGCATTTT
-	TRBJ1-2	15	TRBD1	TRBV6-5	CASSYTSTGTRSGTF	TGTGCCAGCAGTTACACGTCGACAGGGACACGATCCGGCACCTTC
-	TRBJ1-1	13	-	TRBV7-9	CASSERTGTEAFF	TGTGCCAGCAGCGAACGTACGGGTACTGAAGCTTTCTTT
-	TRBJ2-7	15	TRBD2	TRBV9	CASSEGGLATYEQYF	TGTGCCAGCAGCGAGGGGGGACTAGCGACCTACGAGCAGTACTTC
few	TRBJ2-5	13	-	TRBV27	CASSLQGQETQYF	TGTGCCAGCAGTTTACAGGGGCAAGAGACCCAGTACTTC
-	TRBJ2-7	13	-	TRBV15	CATSSHGGVEQYF	TGTGCCACCAGCTCGCACGGCGGGGTCGAGCAGTACTTC
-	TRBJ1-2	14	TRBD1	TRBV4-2	CASSPDRAPYGYTF	TGTGCCAGCAGCCCGGACAGGGCGCCCTATGGCTACACCTTC
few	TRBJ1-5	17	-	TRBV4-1	CASSQDGQPWGNQPQHF	TGCGCCAGCAGCCAAGATGGACAGCCTTGGGGCAATCAGCCCCAGCATTTT
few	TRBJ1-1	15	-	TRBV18	CASSPIIGQNTEAFF	TGTGCCAGCTCACCAATAATAGGACAGAACACTGAAGCTTTCTTT
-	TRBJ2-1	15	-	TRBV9	CASSPGGGPGNEQFF	TGTGCCAGCAGCCCTGGGGGGGGGCCGGGGAATGAGCAGTTCTTC
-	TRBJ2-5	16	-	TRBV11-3	CASSLGGLSSEETQYF	TGTGCCAGCAGCTTAGGGGGACTGAGCAGTGAAGAGACCCAGTACTTC
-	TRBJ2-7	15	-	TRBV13	CASSHIRNSPYEQYF	TGTGCCAGCAGCCATATAAGGAACAGCCCCTACGAGCAGTACTTC
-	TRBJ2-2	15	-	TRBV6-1	CASSENRLGTGELFF	TGTGCCAGCAGTGAAAACAGGCTCGGGACCGGGGAGCTGTTTTTT
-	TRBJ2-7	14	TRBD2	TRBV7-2	CASGPGLAGGEQYF	TGTGCCAGCGGGCCGGGACTAGCGGGAGGCGAGCAGTACTTC
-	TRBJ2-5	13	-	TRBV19	CATGKDHQETQYF	TGTGCCACCGGGAAAGACCATCAAGAGACCCAGTACTTC
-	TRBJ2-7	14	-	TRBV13	CASSLQGDPLEQYF	TGTGCCAGCAGCTTGCAGGGTGATCCGCTCGAGCAGTACTTC
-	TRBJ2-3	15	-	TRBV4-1	CASSQGGLTTDTQYF	TGCGCCAGCAGCCAAGGAGGACTTACCACAGATACGCAGTATTTT
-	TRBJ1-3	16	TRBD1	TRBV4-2	CASSPRTGSSGNTIYF	TGTGCCAGCAGCCCTCGGACAGGGAGCTCTGGAAACACCATATATTTT
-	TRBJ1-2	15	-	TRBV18	CASSPQKQVIDGYTF	TGTGCCAGCTCACCACAAAAACAGGTGATAGACGGCTACACCTTC